This TCR beta chain came from a study of CD4 T cells in relation to SARS-CoV-2 and coronaviruses. Study summary: ViraFEST: roughly ten-day antigen culture of PBMCs, then TCR beta CDR3 sequencing. The negative reference was HIV-1 Nef peptide pool or peptide-free culture.

Trimming took 0 bases from V and 3 from J, leaving 12 bases between them. Germline-derived CDR1 and CDR2 are MNHEY and SVGAGI. The length of the CDR3 is 15 residues. For this clone: The antigen is not known.

The table came from immunoSEQ multiplex PCR; TCRdb's copy has only in-frame clones and leaves some out. Of around 23,000 clones listed, less than 75% were seen once; the top ten hold 18%. Before the COVID-19 pandemic, during about 2011-2019, CD4+ T cells were taken from unexposed donors. Isolation of CD4+ T cells took place after about 10 days in culture. Unexposed-donor CD4+ T cells were probed with SARS-CoV-2 S/N and four cold-coronavirus spikes, cells permitting. Fresh IL-2 medium replaced half the medium on days 3 and 7. The sequence came from a human donor in good health. V usage is TRBV6-5 and J usage is TRBJ2-7, with D perhaps matching TRBD2 (7 bases). The sequenced sample consisted of CD4+ T cells from PBMCs, cultured in vitro. CDR3 region: CASSYSRGGFYEQYF. CDR3 DNA: TGTGCCAGCAGTTACTCGAGGGGGGGCTTCTACGAGCAGTACTTC.